The clone carrying this TCR beta chain showed up many times. No treatment of any kind had been given to any patient before thyroid surgery. These data belong to a study of metastatic and nonmetastatic thyroid tumors. MiXCR was used by TCRdb to re-call the PCR reads. The table records 20,000 to 25,000 clones, 10% to 15% of them present only once. Germline assignment: CDR1 SEHNR and CDR2 FQNEAQ (reference sequence). The V gene lost 2 bases and the J gene lost 9 bases, with 17 bases spanning the gap. The CDR3 totals 16 residues. The sequenced material came from blood. The chain employs TRBV7-9 and TRBJ1-6; D unclear. The TCR was taken from a male donor with papillary thyroid cancer or a benign thyroid nodule (not recorded which). Some clones in this sample may be carry-over from other donors' samples. CDR3 sequence (DNA): TGTGCCAGCAGCTTATTCTCAGTATTAACCAGTTCACCCCTCCACTTT. Translating it yields CASSLFSVLTSSPLHF.